This is a list of T cell receptor beta chains from one sample in a study of low-dose radiotherapy and immunotherapy resistance in tumors. Via MiXCR, TCRdb re-called the reads, giving one row per CDR3 protein. The data contain under 110,000 distinct CDR3 sequences, around 20% of them seen just once; the ten biggest clones take up approximately 4%. The input for sequencing was PBMCs, taken after low-dose radiotherapy plus immunotherapy. All receptors come from a male donor with prostate cancer. Each CDR3 is given with its conserved first and last residue. The D gene is left open where the match is weak. Where a row states a size, it is once, few, many or the class of an expanded clone; other rows omit it.

d_call	v_call	j_call	clone_size	cdr3_aa	cdr3_nt
TRBD2	TRBV5-1	TRBJ2-5	few	CASSLAASGSETQYF	TGCGCCAGCAGCTTGGCGGCTAGCGGATCGGAGACCCAGTACTTC
.	TRBV6-8	TRBJ2-4	.	CASRVQKAEGIQYF	TGTGCCAGCAGGGTCCAAAAAGCCGAGGGGATTCAGTACTTC
TRBD2	TRBV7-2	TRBJ2-1	many	CASSLRTSGGPGGYEQFF	TGTGCCAGCAGCCTTCGGACTAGCGGGGGGCCGGGGGGCTATGAGCAGTTCTTC
.	TRBV29-1	TRBJ2-1	many	CSVEDLGYNEQFF	TGCAGCGTTGAAGATCTTGGCTACAATGAGCAGTTCTTC
TRBD2	TRBV6-2/TRBV6-3	TRBJ2-7	many	CASSSLTLAGAASGAYEQYF	TGTGCCAGCAGTTCCCTAACTCTAGCGGGGGCCGCCTCGGGGGCTTACGAGCAGTACTTC
.	TRBV29-1	TRBJ2-3	many	CSVEWGGGGTDTQYF	TGCAGCGTTGAGTGGGGCGGGGGCGGCACAGATACGCAGTATTTT
.	TRBV6-5	TRBJ2-2	many	CASSYSNRAGTGELFF	TGTGCCAGCAGTTACTCGAACAGGGCAGGGACCGGGGAGCTGTTTTTT
.	TRBV5-5	TRBJ2-2	medium-sized	CASSPEGPTGELFF	TGTGCCAGCAGCCCCGAGGGCCCCACCGGGGAGCTGTTTTTT
TRBD1	TRBV6-2/TRBV6-3	TRBJ2-5	many	CASSPGQGKSETQYF	TGTGCCAGCAGCCCGGGACAGGGGAAATCAGAGACCCAGTACTTC
.	TRBV19	TRBJ1-5	many	CASSMMTVSNQPQHF	TGTGCCAGTAGTATGATGACAGTTAGCAATCAGCCCCAGCATTTT